Listed here is a single T cell receptor (beta chain). The J segment lost 3 bases and the V segment lost 5 bases, leaving 8 bases of the junction unmatched. The CDR3 has 15 residues. In germline, CDR1 is MNHEY, CDR2 SMNVEV (reference sequence). The sample is drawn from a study of T cell changes during pregnancy in multiple sclerosis. Data came from immunoSEQ multiplex PCR; TCRdb stores just in-frame clones and leaves some out. Among 20,000 to 25,000 clones, approximately 86% were seen once, and the ten largest hold more than 15%. The specimen was CD8+ T cells from peripheral blood mononuclear cells, collected in the first trimester of pregnancy. This sequence joins TRBV27 and TRBJ1-1; 8 bases are a match to TRBD1. The receptor was derived from a female donor in good health, enrolled as a control in a pregnancy study. The CDR3 region has the DNA TGTGCCAGCAGTACAGGACAGGGCGGGCACACTGAAGCTTTCTTT. Amino acids: CASSTGQGGHTEAFF.